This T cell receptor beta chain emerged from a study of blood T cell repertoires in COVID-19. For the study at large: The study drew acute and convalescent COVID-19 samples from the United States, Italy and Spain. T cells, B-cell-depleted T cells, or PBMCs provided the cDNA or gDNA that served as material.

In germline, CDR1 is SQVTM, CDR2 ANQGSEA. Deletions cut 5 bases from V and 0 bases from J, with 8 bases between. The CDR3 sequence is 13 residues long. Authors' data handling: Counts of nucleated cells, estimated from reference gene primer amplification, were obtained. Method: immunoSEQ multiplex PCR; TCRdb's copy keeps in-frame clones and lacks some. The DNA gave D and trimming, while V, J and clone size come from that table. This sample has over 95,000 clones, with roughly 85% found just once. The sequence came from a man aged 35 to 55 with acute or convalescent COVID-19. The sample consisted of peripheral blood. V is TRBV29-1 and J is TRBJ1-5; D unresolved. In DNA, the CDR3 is TGCAGCGTTCGGGAATATAGCAATCAGCCCCAGCATTTT. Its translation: CSVREYSNQPQHF.